This T cell receptor (beta chain) appears in the sequencing data of a study of PD-1 blockade in classical Hodgkin lymphoma. Broader study findings: The baseline diversity of complete responders showed similarity to that of newly diagnosed patients. Reports indicated that newly diagnosed patients had lower baseline TCR diversity than healthy donors did. Exclusion was applied to patients who started nivolumab under 1 year after ASCT.

Germline V CDR1 and CDR2: GTSNPN, SVGIG (reference sequence). V lost 5 bases to trimming and J lost 9 bases; unmatched junction nucleotides: 16. The length of the CDR3 is 14 residues. Described time point: cycle 4 day 1 (C4D1), after more than 5 weeks of nivolumab. Each of the patients experienced relapse following autologous stem cell transplantation, and their brentuximab vedotin exposure differed. Best responses included complete response and partial response; otherwise, the best response was progressive disease. The data were produced by immunoSEQ multiplex PCR, yet TCRdb's version contains in-frame clones alone and is incomplete. The sample contains about 90,000 clones, less than 95% of which appear only once. In the case of this clone: Its specificity is not known.

The V call is TRBV30, the J call TRBJ2-7; 7 nucleotides line up with TRBD1. The TCR was taken from a human donor with classical Hodgkin lymphoma. This specimen consisted of peripheral blood mononuclear cells (PBMCs), obtained before the fourth cycle of nivolumab. The CDR3 region is CAWLPYRDRSGQYF. The CDR3, as DNA: TGTGCCTGGCTCCCGTACCGGGACAGAAGTGGGCAGTACTTC.